This passage covers 5 T cell receptor beta chains from one sample sequenced in a study of OX40 agonist ivuxolimab in advanced cancers. The method was immunoSEQ multiplex PCR; TCRdb's version includes in-frame clones alone and lacks a portion of them. Here the sample spans about 89,000 clones, around 83% being singletons. The input for sequencing was CD4+ or CD8+ T cells sorted from blood, taken in a trial of the OX40 agonist ivuxolimab. These TCRs come from an adult with an advanced solid tumor such as melanoma, head and neck, liver or kidney cancer.

As to this clone: At the DNA level, this CDR3 is encoded by other sequences in the same sample as well. This chain uses TRBV5-1 with TRBJ1-1; D is unclear. This CDR3 has 13 amino acids. Germline CDR1 reads SGHRS; CDR2 reads YFSETQ. The V and J ends lost 0 bases and 1 base respectively, with 4 bases between them. The DNA for the CDR3 is TGCGCCAGCAGCTTGGGGGGGAACACTGAAGCTTTCTTT. Its translation: CASSLGGNTEAFF. Supplemented by reference TRBV5-1 and TRBJ1-1, the full variable domain reads KAGVTQTPRYLIKTRGQQVTLSCSPISGHRSVSWYQQTPGQGLQFLFEYFSETQRNKGNFPGRFSGRQFSNSRSEMNVSTLELGDSALYLCASSLGGNTEAFFGQGTRLTVV.

The chain combines TRBV7-8 with TRBJ2-7; D may be TRBD1 (6 bases). CDR1 is SGHVS and CDR2 is FQNEAQ in the germline V gene. CDR3 length equals 15 residues. V lost 1 base and J lost 1, with 11 bases in between. The CDR3 loop reads CASSLGQAISYEQYF. CDR3 sequence (DNA): TGTGCCAGCAGCTTAGGACAGGCAATATCCTACGAGCAGTACTTC. Drawing the rest from reference TRBV7-8 and TRBJ2-7, the complete variable domain is GAGVSQSPRYKVAKRGQDVALRCDPISGHVSLFWYQQALGQGPEFLTYFQNEAQLDKSGLPSDRFFAERPEGSVSTLKIQRTQQEDSAVYLCASSLGQAISYEQYFGPGTRLTVT.

The CDR3 DNA reads as TGTGCCAGTAGCCCATCGAACAGGGTGTTTCAGCCCCAGCATTTT. Amino acids: CASSPSNRVFQPQHF. This chain joins TRBV19 and TRBJ1-5, with a weak D call TRBD1 (6 bases). V was trimmed by 6 bases and J by 6 bases, leaving 18 bases between them. Germline V gene sequence: CDR1 LNHDA, CDR2 SQIVND (reference sequence). The CDR3 extends over 15 amino acids.

This sequence joins TRBV27 and TRBJ1-2; 7 bases map to TRBD1. J was trimmed by 4 bases and V by 6 bases; bases with no gene match: 11. The CDR3 extends over 15 amino acids. Germline lookup yields CDR1 MNHEY and CDR2 SMNVEV (reference sequence). The CDR3 is CASSSLKAGGYGYTF. The CDR3 DNA reads as TGTGCCAGCAGCTCTCTGAAGGCAGGGGGCTATGGCTACACCTTC.

The chain joins TRBV4-1 to TRBJ2-3; tentatively, D is TRBD2 (6 bases). The germline V gene has CDR1 MGHRA and CDR2 YSYEKL. Trimming stripped 2 bases from V and 5 bases from J, with 20 bases between. The CDR3 spans 17 residues. In DNA, the CDR3 is TGCGCCAGCAGCCAAAGCAGGGAGGTCCTCCGGGTAGATACGCAGTATTTT. Translation: CASSQSREVLRVDTQYF.